This TCR beta chain was identified during a study of patients and donors after allogeneic stem cell transplantation. This clonotype was found a few times. One entry per CDR3 protein, called by TCRdb with MiXCR from the RT-PCR reads. The table has some 960,000 distinct CDR3 sequences, approximately 18% seen once; the top ten hold approximately 5.9%. This CDR3 region has 15 residues. After removal of 5 bases from V and 0 bases from J, the junction contained 3 bases not matched to a gene. Germline V lookup: CDR1 LGHNT, CDR2 FRNRAP. The rearrangement uses TRBV12-5 and TRBJ2-1; 8 bases agree with TRBD2. The material sequenced was blood, either unsorted or a sorted T cell fraction (not recorded which). This receptor was taken from a human donor who was either an allogeneic HSCT recipient or a stem cell or donor lymphocyte infusion donor (not recorded which). It is not recorded whose cells these are; they may come from a transplant donor. The CDR3 bases are TGTGCTAGTGGTAGCGGGGGCAGCTCCTACAATGAGCAGTTCTTC. Translated, it gives CASGSGGSSYNEQFF.